Presented here are 6 T cell receptor beta chains from one specimen sequenced in a study of CD8+CD57+ T cells in acquired aplastic anemia. CD8+CD57+ cell expansion, shown by flow cytometry, had occurred in the patients selected for sequencing. Profiling of TCR beta VDJ combinations and CDR3 sequences used genomic DNA as template. MiXCR, applied by TCRdb to the reads, yields one record per CDR3 protein. The sample lists approximately 470,000 distinct CDR3 sequences, approximately 33% occurring once. Sequencing was carried out using sorted CD4+, CD8+, or CD8+CD57+ T cells (not recorded which) from PBMCs. The receptors originated from a human donor with aplastic anemia.

This clonotype has ten or more counts. The chain uses TRBV15 and TRBJ2-5; 8 positions match TRBD2. The germline V gene encodes CDR1 LNHNV and CDR2 YYDKDF (reference sequence). The CDR3 is made up of 15 amino acids. The junction had 3 bases not matched to a gene; V was cut back by 2 bases and J by 1 base. The CDR3 loop is CATSRLAGPQETQYF. The CDR3 coding sequence is TGTGCCACCAGCAGACTAGCGGGCCCCCAAGAGACCCAGTACTTC.

This clonotype occurred many times. This chain links TRBV20-1 with TRBJ2-7; D not certain. CDR1 is DFQATT, CDR2 SNEGSKA, per germline (reference sequence). Deletions cut 2 bases from V and 2 bases from J, with 13 bases between. The CDR3 is 14 amino acids. CDR3 coding DNA: TGCAGTGCTAGAACCCAACTTCCCACCTACGAGCAGTACTTC. Protein: CSARTQLPTYEQYF.

This clonotype has a handful of counts. The J gene is TRBJ2-7, the V gene TRBV20-1; D is possibly TRBD2 (5 bases). V was clipped by 1 base and J by 4 bases, with 11 bases between them. Per the germline V gene, CDR1 is DFQATT and CDR2 is SNEGSKA (reference sequence). This CDR3 is built from 13 residues. CDR3 DNA sequence: TGCAGTGCTAGAGGAGGGAAAGATTACGAGCAGTACTTC. Protein product: CSARGGKDYEQYF.

Points on this clonotype: A much larger clonotype is one base distant, so this may be a read error. This CDR3 fails to terminate in the conserved phenylalanine or tryptophan, so it likely reflects a read error. The chain carries TRBV7-2 and TRBJ1-2; D is possibly TRBD1 (5 bases). The germline CDR1 and CDR2 sequences are SGHTA and FQGNSA. The V gene lost 1 base and the J gene lost 7 bases, with 13 bases spanning the gap. The CDR3 is made up of 14 amino acids. The CDR3 spells CASSLGGRGGGYTL. The DNA of the CDR3 is TGTGCCAGCAGCTTAGGGGGACGGGGTGGTGGCTACACCCTC.

This clonotype was detected ten times or more. The chain recombines TRBV15 with TRBJ1-2; 8 bases fit TRBD1. This CDR3 has 15 amino acids. The germline gives CDR1 LNHNV, CDR2 YYDKDF (reference sequence). V dropped 1 base and J dropped 0; count of bases not matched to a gene: 1. CDR3 sequence: CATSRVDRANYGYTF. CDR3 in DNA: TGTGCCACCAGCAGAGTGGACAGGGCTAACTATGGCTACACCTTC.

This clonotype has only a few counts. This chain connects TRBV7-9 to TRBJ1-1; 7 positions agree with TRBD1. Looked up from germline, CDR1 is SEHNR and CDR2 is FQNEAQ (reference sequence). This CDR3 region has 14 residues. Trimming at V came to 4 bases and at J to 5 bases, leaving 7 bases not matched to a gene. CDR3 region: CASSSQGPGTEAFF. For the CDR3, the DNA is TGTGCCAGCAGCTCACAGGGGCCGGGGACTGAAGCTTTCTTT.